The sequence of this TCR beta chain was determined in a study of control samples from healthy donors and cancer patients. The V end was cut by 1 base, the J end by 4 bases, with 10 bases between. The germline CDR1 and CDR2 sequences are SGHNT and YENEEA. The CDR3 totals 14 residues. The data were produced by immunoSEQ multiplex PCR, yet TCRdb's version contains in-frame clones alone and is incomplete. The profile covers over 150,000 clones, with roughly 95% appearing a single time and 0.95% to 1.1% taken by the ten largest. This clonotype was sampled from a woman aged 25 to 39 in good health. The gene calls are TRBV11-3 and TRBJ1-2; D is uncertain. The sequenced material came from blood. This chain's CDR3 is CASSLVYRSYGYTF. For the CDR3, the DNA is TGTGCCAGCAGCTTAGTTTACCGGAGCTATGGCTACACCTTC.